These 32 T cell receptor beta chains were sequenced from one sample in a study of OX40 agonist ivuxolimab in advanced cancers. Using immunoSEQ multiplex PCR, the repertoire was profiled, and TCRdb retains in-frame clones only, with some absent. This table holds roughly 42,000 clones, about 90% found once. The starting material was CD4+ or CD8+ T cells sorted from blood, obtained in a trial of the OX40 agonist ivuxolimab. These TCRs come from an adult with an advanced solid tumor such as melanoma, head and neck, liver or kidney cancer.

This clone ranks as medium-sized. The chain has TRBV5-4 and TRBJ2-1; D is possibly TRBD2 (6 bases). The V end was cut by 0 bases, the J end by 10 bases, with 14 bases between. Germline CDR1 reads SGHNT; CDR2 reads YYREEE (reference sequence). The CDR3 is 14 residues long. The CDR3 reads CASSLGVAAGEQFF. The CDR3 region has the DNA TGTGCCAGCAGCTTGGGGGTTGCCGCGGGGGAGCAGTTCTTC.

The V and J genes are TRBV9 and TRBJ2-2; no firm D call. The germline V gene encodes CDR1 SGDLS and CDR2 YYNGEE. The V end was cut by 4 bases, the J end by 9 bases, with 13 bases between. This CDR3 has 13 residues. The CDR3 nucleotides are TGTGCCAGCAGCTCAACACCGAGCCGGGAGCTGTTTTTT. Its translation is CASSSTPSRELFF. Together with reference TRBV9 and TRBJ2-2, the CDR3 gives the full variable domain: DSGVTQTPKHLITATGQRVTLRCSPRSGDLSVYWYQQSLDQGLQFLIQYYNGEERAKGNILERFSAQQFPDLHSELNLSSLELGDSALYFCASSSTPSRELFFGEGSRLTVL.

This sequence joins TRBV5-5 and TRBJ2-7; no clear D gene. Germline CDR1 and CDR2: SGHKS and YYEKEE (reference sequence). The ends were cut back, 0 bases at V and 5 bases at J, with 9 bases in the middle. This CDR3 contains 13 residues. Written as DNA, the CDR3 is TGTGCCAGCAGCTTGGATAGAGGTAACGAGCAGTACTTC. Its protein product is CASSLDRGNEQYF.

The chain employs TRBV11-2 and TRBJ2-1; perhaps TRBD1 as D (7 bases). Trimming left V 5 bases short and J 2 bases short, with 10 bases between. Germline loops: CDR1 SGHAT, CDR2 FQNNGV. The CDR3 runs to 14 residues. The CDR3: CASSQGGAYNEQFF. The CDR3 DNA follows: TGTGCCAGCAGCCAGGGGGGCGCCTACAATGAGCAGTTCTTC.

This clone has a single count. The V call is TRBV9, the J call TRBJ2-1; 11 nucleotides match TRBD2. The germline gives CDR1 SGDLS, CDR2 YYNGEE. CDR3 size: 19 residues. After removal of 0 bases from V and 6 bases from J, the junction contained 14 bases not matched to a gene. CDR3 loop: CASSVVALAGVPQGNEQFF. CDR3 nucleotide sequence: TGTGCCAGCAGCGTAGTTGCACTAGCGGGAGTACCCCAGGGCAATGAGCAGTTCTTC.

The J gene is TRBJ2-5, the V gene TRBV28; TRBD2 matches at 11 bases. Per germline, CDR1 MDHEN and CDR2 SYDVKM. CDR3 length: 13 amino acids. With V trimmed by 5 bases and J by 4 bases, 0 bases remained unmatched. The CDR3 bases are TGTGCCAGCAGTCTAGCGGGAGGAGAGACCCAGTACTTC. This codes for CASSLAGGETQYF.

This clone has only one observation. In nucleotides, the CDR3 is TGTGCCAGCAGCGTAACCCCGGGACTCCGAGGATCCTACGAGCAGTACTTC. Its translation: CASSVTPGLRGSYEQYF. This sequence joins TRBV7-9 and TRBJ2-7; possible D gene TRBD2, 6 bases. Trimming removed 5 bases at V and 1 base at J, with 21 bases between. The V gene's germline CDR1 is SEHNR and CDR2 FQNEAQ (reference sequence). This CDR3 is 17 amino acids long. Looking up the rest from reference TRBV7-9 and TRBJ2-7 gives the full variable domain: DTGVSQNPRHKITKRGQNVTFRCDPISEHNRLYWYRQTLGQGPEFLTYFQNEAQLEKSRLLSDRFSAERPKGSFSTLEIQRTEQGDSAMYLCASSVTPGLRGSYEQYFGPGTRLTVT.

DNA of the CDR3: TGCGCCAGCAGCCAAGGTCTAGCGACCTACGAGCAGTACTTC. Its protein product is CASSQGLATYEQYF. The V gene is TRBV4-3, the J gene TRBJ2-7, with D perhaps TRBD2 (6 bases). Germline CDR1 reads LGHNA; CDR2 reads YSLEER. The CDR3 is 14 residues long. Trimming left V 1 base short and J 2 bases short, with 9 bases between.

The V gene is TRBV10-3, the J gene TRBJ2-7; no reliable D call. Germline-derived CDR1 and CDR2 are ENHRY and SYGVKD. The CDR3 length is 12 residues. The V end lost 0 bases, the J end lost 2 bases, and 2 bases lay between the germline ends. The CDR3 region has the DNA TGTGCCATCAGTGAGTCGACCTACGAGCAGTACTTC. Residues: CAISESTYEQYF.

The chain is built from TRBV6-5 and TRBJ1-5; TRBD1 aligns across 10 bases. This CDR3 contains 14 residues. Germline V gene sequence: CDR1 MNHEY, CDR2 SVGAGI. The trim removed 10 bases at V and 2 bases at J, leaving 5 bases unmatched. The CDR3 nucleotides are TGTGCCACCCGACAGGGGGCCGGCAATCAGCCCCAGCATTTT. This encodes CATRQGAGNQPQHF.

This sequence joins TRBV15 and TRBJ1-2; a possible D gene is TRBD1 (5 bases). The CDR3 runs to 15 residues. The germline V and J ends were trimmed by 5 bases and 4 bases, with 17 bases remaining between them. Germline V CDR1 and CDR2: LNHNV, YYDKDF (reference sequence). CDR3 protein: CATSAMSEGPYGYTF. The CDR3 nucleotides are TGTGCCACCAGCGCAATGTCAGAGGGGCCCTATGGCTACACCTTC.

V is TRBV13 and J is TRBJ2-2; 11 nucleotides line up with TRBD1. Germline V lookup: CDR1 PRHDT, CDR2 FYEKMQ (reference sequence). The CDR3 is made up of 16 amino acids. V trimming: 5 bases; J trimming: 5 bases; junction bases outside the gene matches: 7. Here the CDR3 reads CASSNGQGAGTGELFF. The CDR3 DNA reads TGTGCCAGCAGCAACGGACAGGGGGCCGGGACCGGGGAGCTGTTTTTT.

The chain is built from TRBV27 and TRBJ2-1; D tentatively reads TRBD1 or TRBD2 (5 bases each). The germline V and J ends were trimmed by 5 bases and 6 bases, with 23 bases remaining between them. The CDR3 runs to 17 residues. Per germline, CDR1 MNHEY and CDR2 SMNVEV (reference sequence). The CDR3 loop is CASSPKGVLVRVNEQFF. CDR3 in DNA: TGTGCCAGCAGTCCGAAAGGGGTCCTGGTGCGGGTCAATGAGCAGTTCTTC.

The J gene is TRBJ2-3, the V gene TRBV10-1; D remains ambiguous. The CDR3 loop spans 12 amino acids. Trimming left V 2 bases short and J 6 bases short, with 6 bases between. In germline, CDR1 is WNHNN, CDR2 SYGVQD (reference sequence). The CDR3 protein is CASSEGLDTQYF. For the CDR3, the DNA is TGCGCCAGCAGTGAGGGATTGGATACGCAGTATTTT.

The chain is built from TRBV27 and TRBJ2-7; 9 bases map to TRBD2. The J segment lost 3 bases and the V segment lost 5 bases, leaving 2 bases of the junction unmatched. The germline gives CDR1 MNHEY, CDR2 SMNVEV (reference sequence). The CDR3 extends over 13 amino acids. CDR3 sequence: CASSPSGIYEQYF. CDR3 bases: TGTGCCAGCAGTCCTAGCGGGATCTACGAGCAGTACTTC.

The CDR3 DNA is TGTGCCAGCAGCTTACCCCTGTGGTCGGCTAATGAAAAACTGTTTTTT. Amino acids: CASSLPLWSANEKLFF. This chain connects TRBV7-9 to TRBJ1-4; D remains ambiguous. The CDR3 is made up of 16 amino acids. V dropped 2 bases and J dropped 3 bases, with 13 bases sitting between them. Germline CDR1 SEHNR, CDR2 FQNEAQ (reference sequence).

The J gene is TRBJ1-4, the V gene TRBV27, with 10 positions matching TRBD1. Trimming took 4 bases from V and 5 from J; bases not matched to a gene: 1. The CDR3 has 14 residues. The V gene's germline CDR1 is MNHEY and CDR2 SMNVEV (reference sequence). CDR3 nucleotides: TGTGCCAGCAGTTGGACAGGGGGGAATGAAAAACTGTTTTTT. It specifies CASSWTGGNEKLFF.

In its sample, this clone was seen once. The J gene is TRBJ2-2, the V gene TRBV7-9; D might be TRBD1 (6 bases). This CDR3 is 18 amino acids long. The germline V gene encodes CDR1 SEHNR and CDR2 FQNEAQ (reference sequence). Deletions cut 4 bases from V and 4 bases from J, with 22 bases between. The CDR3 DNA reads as TGTGCCAGCAGCTCCGATCCGATCCAGGGGACCACCACCGGGGAGCTGTTTTTT. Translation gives CASSSDPIQGTTTGELFF.

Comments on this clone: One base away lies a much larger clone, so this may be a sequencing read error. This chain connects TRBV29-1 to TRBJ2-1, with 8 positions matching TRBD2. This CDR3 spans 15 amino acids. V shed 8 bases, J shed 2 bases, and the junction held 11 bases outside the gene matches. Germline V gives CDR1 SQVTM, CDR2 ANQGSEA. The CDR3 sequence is CSSEDTSGAYNEQFF. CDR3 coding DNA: TGCAGCTCCGAAGACACTAGCGGAGCCTACAATGAGCAGTTCTTC.

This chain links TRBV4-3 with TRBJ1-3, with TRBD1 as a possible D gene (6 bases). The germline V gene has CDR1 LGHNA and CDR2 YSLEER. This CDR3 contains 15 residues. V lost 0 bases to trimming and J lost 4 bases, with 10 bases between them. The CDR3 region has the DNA TGCGCCAGCAGCCAAGATATGGGGGGCGGAAACACCATATATTTT. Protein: CASSQDMGGGNTIYF.

In DNA, the CDR3 is TGTGCCAGCAGCCAAATACAGGGTAATACAGATACGCAGTATTTT. Translating gives CASSQIQGNTDTQYF. The V and J genes are TRBV14 and TRBJ2-3; TRBD1 is a possible D gene (6 bases). V lost 2 bases and J 3 bases, leaving 12 bases between the germline ends. Germline CDR1 SGHDN, CDR2 FVKESK. This CDR3 contains 15 residues.

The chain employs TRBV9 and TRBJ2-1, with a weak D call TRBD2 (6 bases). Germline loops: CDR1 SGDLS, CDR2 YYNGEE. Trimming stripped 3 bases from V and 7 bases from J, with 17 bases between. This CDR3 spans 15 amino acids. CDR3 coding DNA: TGTGCCAGCAGCGCCTCCGGGACTGTTTTGAATGAGCAGTTCTTC. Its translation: CASSASGTVLNEQFF.

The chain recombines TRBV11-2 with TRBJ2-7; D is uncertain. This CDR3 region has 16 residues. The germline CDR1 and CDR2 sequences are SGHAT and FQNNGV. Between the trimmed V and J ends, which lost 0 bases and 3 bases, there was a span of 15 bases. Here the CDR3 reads CASSLDGRRANYEQYF. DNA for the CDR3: TGTGCCAGCAGCTTAGATGGAAGGAGAGCCAACTACGAGCAGTACTTC.

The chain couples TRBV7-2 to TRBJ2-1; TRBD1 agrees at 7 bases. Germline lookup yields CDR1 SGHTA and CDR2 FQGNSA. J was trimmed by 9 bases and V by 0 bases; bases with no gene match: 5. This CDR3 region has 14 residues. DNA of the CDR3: TGTGCCAGCAGCTTAGCTAGGGCAGGGGGTGAGCAGTTCTTC. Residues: CASSLARAGGEQFF.

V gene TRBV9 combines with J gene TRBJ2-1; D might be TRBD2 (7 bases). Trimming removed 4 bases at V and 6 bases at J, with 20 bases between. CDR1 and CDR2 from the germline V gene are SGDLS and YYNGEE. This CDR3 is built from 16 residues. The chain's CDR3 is CASSLRGGTPTNEQFF. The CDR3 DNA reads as TGTGCCAGCAGCTTGAGGGGGGGGACCCCAACCAATGAGCAGTTCTTC.

The CDR3 nucleotides are TGTGCCAGCAGTTTATTACTAGAGAGCACAGATACGCAGTATTTT. Encoded protein: CASSLLLESTDTQYF. J is TRBJ2-3 and V is TRBV28, with a possible D match to TRBD2 (5 bases). The CDR3 covers 15 residues. V lost 1 base, J lost 0 bases, and 8 bases lay in between. Germline V lookup: CDR1 MDHEN, CDR2 SYDVKM.

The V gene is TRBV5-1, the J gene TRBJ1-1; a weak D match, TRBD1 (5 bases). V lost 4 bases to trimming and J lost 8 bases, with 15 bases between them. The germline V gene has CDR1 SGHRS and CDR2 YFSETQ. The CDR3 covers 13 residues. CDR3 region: CASSTSRAAEAFF. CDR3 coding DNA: TGCGCCAGCAGCACCAGCAGGGCTGCCGAAGCTTTCTTT.

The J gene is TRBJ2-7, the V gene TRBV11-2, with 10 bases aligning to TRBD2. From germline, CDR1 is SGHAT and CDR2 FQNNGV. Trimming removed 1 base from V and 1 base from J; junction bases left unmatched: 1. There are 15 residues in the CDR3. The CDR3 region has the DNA TGTGCCAGCAGCTTAGGGACTAGCGGATCCTACGAGCAGTACTTC. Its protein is CASSLGTSGSYEQYF.

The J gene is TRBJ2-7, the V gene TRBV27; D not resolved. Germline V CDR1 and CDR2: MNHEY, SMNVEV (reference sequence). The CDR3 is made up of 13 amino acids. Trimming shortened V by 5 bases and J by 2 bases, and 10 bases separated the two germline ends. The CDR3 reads CASSPTVPYEQYF. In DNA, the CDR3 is TGTGCCAGCAGTCCAACTGTTCCCTACGAGCAGTACTTC.

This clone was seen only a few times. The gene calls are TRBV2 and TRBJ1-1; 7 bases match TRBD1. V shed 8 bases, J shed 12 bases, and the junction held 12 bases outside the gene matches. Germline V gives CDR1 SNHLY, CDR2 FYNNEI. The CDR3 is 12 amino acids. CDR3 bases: TGTGCCAGCTGCGACAGGGCTCGGGAGACTTTCTTT. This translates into CASCDRARETFF.

CDR3 amino acids: CASMGSGSRDTQYF. DNA of the CDR3: TGTGCCAGCATGGGTAGCGGGAGTAGAGATACGCAGTATTTT. The V gene is TRBV28, the J gene TRBJ2-3; 9 bases are shared with TRBD2. The CDR3 has 14 residues. Losses at the gene ends were 7 bases for V and 5 bases for J; bases not matched to a gene: 7. CDR1 and CDR2 from the germline V gene are MDHEN and SYDVKM. Full variable domain (remainder filled in from reference TRBV28 and TRBJ2-3): DVKVTQSSRYLVKRTGEKVFLECVQDMDHENMFWYRQDPGLGLRLIYFSYDVKMKEKGDIPEGYSVSREKKERFSLILESASTNQTSMYLCASMGSGSRDTQYFGPGTRLTVL.

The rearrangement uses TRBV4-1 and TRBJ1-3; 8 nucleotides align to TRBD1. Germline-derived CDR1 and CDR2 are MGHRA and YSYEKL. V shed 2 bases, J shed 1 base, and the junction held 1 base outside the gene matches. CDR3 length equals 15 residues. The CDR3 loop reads CASSQQGASGNTIYF. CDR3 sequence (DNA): TGCGCCAGCAGCCAACAGGGGGCTTCTGGAAACACCATATATTTT.